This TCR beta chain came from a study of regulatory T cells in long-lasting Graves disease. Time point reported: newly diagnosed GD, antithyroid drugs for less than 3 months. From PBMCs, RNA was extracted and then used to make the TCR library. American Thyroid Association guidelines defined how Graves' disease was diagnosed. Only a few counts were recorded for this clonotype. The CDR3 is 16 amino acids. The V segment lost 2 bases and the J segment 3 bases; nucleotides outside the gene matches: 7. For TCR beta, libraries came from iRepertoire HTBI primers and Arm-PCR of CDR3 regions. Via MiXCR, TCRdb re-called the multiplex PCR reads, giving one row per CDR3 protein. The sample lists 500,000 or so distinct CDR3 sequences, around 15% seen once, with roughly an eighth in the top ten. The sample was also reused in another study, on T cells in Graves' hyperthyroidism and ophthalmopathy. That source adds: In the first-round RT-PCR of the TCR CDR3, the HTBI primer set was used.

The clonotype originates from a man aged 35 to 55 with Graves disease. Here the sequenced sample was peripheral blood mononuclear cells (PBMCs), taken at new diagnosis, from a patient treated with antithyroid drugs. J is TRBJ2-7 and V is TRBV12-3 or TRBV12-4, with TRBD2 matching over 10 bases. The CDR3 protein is CASSLSLAGVSYEQYF. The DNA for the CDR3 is TGTGCCAGCAGTTTAAGTCTAGCGGGAGTCAGCTACGAGCAGTACTTC.